This TCR beta chain was identified during a study of cytomegalovirus exposure and HLA in healthy donors. Study-wide results and limits: Versus the approximately 700-donor mean, an Asian-associated ancestry cluster reportedly showed fewer N-insertions in a later analysis. Several of the most significant clusters appeared, in a later analysis, to be linked to common viral pathogens. Earlier analysis yielded a pattern in which most TCR beta V segments were productive about 90% or about 30% of the time. A later analysis linked a missense variant in DCLRE1C to the trimming of TCR beta V and J genes.

Concerning this clone: Its target is unknown.

Vbeta (60) and Jbeta (13) primers were used in the PCR. Clones were read by immunoSEQ multiplex PCR, and TCRdb kept only the in-frame ones, dropping some. The sample yields approximately 140,000 clones, roughly 76% seen once. With 4 bases removed from V and 6 bases from J, the gap between germline ends came to 13 bases. The germline V gene has CDR1 SGHVS and CDR2 FQNEAQ. The CDR3 is 14 residues long. The sequence was collected from a human donor in good health. The V and J genes are TRBV7-8 and TRBJ2-1; D is undetermined. Sequenced input: PBMCs. CDR3 in DNA: TGTGCCAGCAGCTCTCGTTTCGGAGCCAATGAGCAGTTCTTC. Translated: CASSSRFGANEQFF.